The 21 T cell receptor beta chains given below trace back to one sample, sequenced in a study of OX40 agonist ivuxolimab in advanced cancers. Sequencing used immunoSEQ multiplex PCR; TCRdb keeps in-frame clones, though not all of them. Found here are around 49,000 clones, approximately 87% of them singletons; the top ten hold 10%. The material sequenced was CD4+ or CD8+ T cells sorted from blood, taken in a trial of the OX40 agonist ivuxolimab. These receptors were obtained from an adult with an advanced solid tumor such as melanoma, head and neck, liver or kidney cancer.

This rearrangement joins TRBV19 to TRBJ2-7; maybe TRBD1 (6 bases). Per germline, CDR1 LNHDA and CDR2 SQIVND (reference sequence). The CDR3 covers 12 residues. Between the trimmed V and J ends, which lost 6 bases and 3 bases, there was a span of 9 bases. The CDR3 spells CASSGTFYEQYF. The CDR3 coding sequence is TGTGCCAGTAGCGGGACATTCTACGAGCAGTACTTC.

The chain is built from TRBV5-1 and TRBJ1-6; 11 nucleotides match TRBD1. The CDR3 spans 16 residues. After removal of 2 bases from V and 9 bases from J, the junction contained 7 bases not matched to a gene. Germline CDR1 is SGHRS and CDR2 is YFSETQ. For the CDR3, the DNA is TGCGCCAGCAGCTTAGGACCCGGGACAGGGGGTTCACCCCTCCACTTT. This gives the protein CASSLGPGTGGSPLHF.

V gene TRBV2 combines with J gene TRBJ2-7; TRBD2 aligns across 13 bases. The germline CDR1 and CDR2 sequences are SNHLY and FYNNEI. CDR3 length: 14 residues. Trimming at V came to 4 bases and at J to 3 bases, leaving 0 bases not matched to a gene. The DNA of the CDR3 is TGTGCCAGCAGTGGGACTAGCGGGAGCTACGAGCAGTACTTC. Its protein is CASSGTSGSYEQYF.

The V gene is TRBV9, the J gene TRBJ2-2; D ambiguous. CDR1 and CDR2 (germline): SGDLS, YYNGEE. The CDR3 is made up of 15 amino acids. Trimming removed 4 bases at V and 3 bases at J, with 13 bases between. The DNA of the CDR3 is TGTGCCAGCAGCCCCAGGATAGGGTACACCGGGGAGCTGTTTTTT. Translating it yields CASSPRIGYTGELFF. Looking up the rest from reference TRBV9 and TRBJ2-2 gives the full variable domain: DSGVTQTPKHLITATGQRVTLRCSPRSGDLSVYWYQQSLDQGLQFLIQYYNGEERAKGNILERFSAQQFPDLHSELNLSSLELGDSALYFCASSPRIGYTGELFFGEGSRLTVL.

The V gene is TRBV15, the J gene TRBJ2-6; D might be TRBD2 (6 bases). The CDR3 is 17 residues long. V was shortened by 0 bases and J by 4 bases, with 13 bases between the two germline ends. The germline V gene has CDR1 LNHNV and CDR2 YYDKDF (reference sequence). In nucleotides, the CDR3 is TGTGCCACCAGCAGAGATAAGGAGGGTTCCGGGGCCAACGTCCTGACTTTC. This codes for CATSRDKEGSGANVLTF.

The rearrangement links TRBV19 to TRBJ2-5; D possibly corresponds to TRBD1 (6 bases). This CDR3 is 14 amino acids long. Germline V gene data show CDR1 as LNHDA and CDR2 as SQIVND (reference sequence). V lost 3 bases to trimming and J lost 10 bases, with 18 bases between them. CDR3 region: CASSIGTLEMDQYF. As DNA, the CDR3 is TGTGCCAGTAGTATTGGGACACTCGAAATGGACCAGTACTTC. Filled out from reference TRBV19 and TRBJ2-5, the complete variable domain reads DGGITQSPKYLFRKEGQNVTLSCEQNLNHDAMYWYRQDPGQGLRLIYYSQIVNDFQKGDIAEGYSVSREKKESFPLTVTSAQKNPTAFYLCASSIGTLEMDQYFGPGTRLLVL.

The gene calls are TRBV23-1 and TRBJ1-2, with a weak D call TRBD1 (5 bases). TRBV23-1 is labeled an ORF, and its function is uncertain. This CDR3 has 16 residues. The ends were cut back, 1 base at V and 3 bases at J, with 15 bases in the middle. The CDR3 here is CASSQWGRLGDYGYTF. CDR3 coding DNA: TGCGCCAGCAGTCAATGGGGCCGGTTGGGGGACTATGGCTACACCTTC.

The V and J genes are TRBV18 and TRBJ2-3, with D perhaps matching TRBD2 (5 bases). Germline values: CDR1 KGHSH, CDR2 LQKENI. The length of the CDR3 is 13 residues. Trimming removed 5 bases from V and 7 bases from J, with 13 bases in between. Here the CDR3 reads CASSEVGANTQYF. The CDR3 region has the DNA TGTGCCAGCTCAGAGGTGGGAGCAAATACGCAGTATTTT.

The chain carries TRBV7-9 and TRBJ2-2; 7 positions match TRBD2. After removal of 5 bases from V and 5 bases from J, the junction contained 8 bases not matched to a gene. The CDR3 loop spans 15 amino acids. The V gene's germline CDR1 is SEHNR and CDR2 FQNEAQ (reference sequence). The CDR3: CASSPVVGGTGELFF. The CDR3 DNA follows: TGTGCCAGCAGCCCAGTTGTGGGAGGGACCGGGGAGCTGTTTTTT.

This chain links TRBV27 with TRBJ2-1; TRBD2 agrees at 11 bases. Per the germline V gene, CDR1 is MNHEY and CDR2 is SMNVEV (reference sequence). This CDR3 is 15 amino acids long. The ends lost 6 bases at V and 2 bases at J; junction bases unmatched: 3. DNA of the CDR3: TGTGCCAGCAGGGGTAGCGGGGGGGCCTACAATGAGCAGTTCTTC. Amino acid sequence: CASRGSGGAYNEQFF.

A single count supports this clone. This chain links TRBV29-1 with TRBJ2-1, with no clear D. V lost 4 bases to trimming and J lost 1 base, with 14 bases between them. Germline V gene sequence: CDR1 SQVTM, CDR2 ANQGSEA. The CDR3 consists of 15 residues. DNA for the CDR3: TGCAGCGTTGTAACGGCCATAGAGTCCTACAATGAGCAGTTCTTC. As protein: CSVVTAIESYNEQFF.

The chain couples TRBV7-6 to TRBJ2-2, with TRBD1 identical over 8 bases. In germline, CDR1 is SGHVS, CDR2 FNYEAQ. The CDR3 contains 16 residues. V trimming: 6 bases; J trimming: 2 bases; junction bases outside the gene matches: 8. In DNA, the CDR3 is TGTGCCAGCAGGCCAAGGGACAGGCCCAACACCGGGGAGCTGTTTTTT. Translation: CASRPRDRPNTGELFF.

The chain recombines TRBV4-3 with TRBJ2-7; 9 nucleotides match TRBD1. CDR1 LGHNA and CDR2 YSLEER come from the germline V gene. V trimming: 0 bases; J trimming: 4 bases; junction bases outside the gene matches: 4. The CDR3 spans 15 residues. The CDR3 bases are TGCGCCAGCAGCCAAGACCGGGACAGGGCATACGAGCAGTACTTC. Its protein is CASSQDRDRAYEQYF.

The V and J genes are TRBV6-5 and TRBJ1-1; possibly TRBD1 for D (5 bases). V lost 0 bases and J 3 bases, leaving 14 bases between the germline ends. The CDR3 totals 16 residues. CDR1 is MNHEY, CDR2 SVGAGI, per germline. The CDR3 DNA reads as TGTGCCAGCAGTTACTCGATCGGGGCGTCAGACACTGAAGCTTTCTTT. This codes for CASSYSIGASDTEAFF.

The V gene is TRBV7-9, the J gene TRBJ2-1, with D possibly being TRBD2 (6 bases). Germline CDR1 reads SEHNR; CDR2 reads FQNEAQ (reference sequence). The CDR3 spans 15 residues. The ends were cut back, 5 bases at V and 7 bases at J, with 18 bases in the middle. CDR3: CASSVTSWVGNEQFF. CDR3 sequence (DNA): TGTGCCAGCAGCGTGACTAGTTGGGTAGGGAATGAGCAGTTCTTC.

The chain employs TRBV5-1 and TRBJ2-1, with TRBD2 matching over 13 bases. Germline CDR1 reads SGHRS; CDR2 reads YFSETQ. Germline trimming cut 0 bases from V and 4 bases from J; bases unmatched to any gene: 4. CDR3 length: 17 amino acids. The CDR3 sequence: CASSLAGLAGLYNEQFF. The CDR3 region has the DNA TGCGCCAGCAGCTTGGCGGGACTAGCGGGGCTATACAATGAGCAGTTCTTC.

The rearrangement joins TRBV6-5 to TRBJ2-7; TRBD1 agrees at 7 bases. CDR1 MNHEY and CDR2 SVGAGI come from the germline V gene. J gave up 1 base and V 5 bases, and 8 bases lay outside the gene matches. This CDR3 is 15 amino acids long. The CDR3 loop reads CASSHGDRVSYEQYF. In DNA form, the CDR3 reads TGTGCCAGCAGTCACGGAGACAGGGTTTCCTACGAGCAGTACTTC.

This chain connects TRBV19 to TRBJ1-5; maybe TRBD1 (5 bases). The germline V gene encodes CDR1 LNHDA and CDR2 SQIVND (reference sequence). Trimming shortened V by 3 bases and J by 3 bases, and 18 bases separated the two germline ends. CDR3 length: 17 amino acids. The CDR3 nucleotides are TGTGCCAGTAGTATGGTGGGGGATGCGGGCCCCAATCAGCCCCAGCATTTT. This codes for CASSMVGDAGPNQPQHF. Full variable domain (remainder filled in from reference TRBV19 and TRBJ1-5): DGGITQSPKYLFRKEGQNVTLSCEQNLNHDAMYWYRQDPGQGLRLIYYSQIVNDFQKGDIAEGYSVSREKKESFPLTVTSAQKNPTAFYLCASSMVGDAGPNQPQHFGDGTRLSIL.

The chain employs TRBV6-1 and TRBJ2-7, with TRBD2 matching 13 bases. CDR3 length equals 12 residues. Germline CDR1 reads MNHNS; CDR2 reads SASEGT. Written as DNA, the CDR3 is TGTTCCCTCGGACTAGCGGGGGCCGAGCAGTACTTC. Amino acids: CSLGLAGAEQYF.

The chain uses TRBV14 and TRBJ1-4, with D perhaps TRBD1 (6 bases). CDR1 is SGHDN and CDR2 is FVKESK in the germline V gene. The CDR3 consists of 16 residues. With 5 bases removed from V and 6 bases from J, the gap between germline ends came to 19 bases. DNA for the CDR3: TGTGCCAGCAGCACACGAGCGGGGGCTGTGTATGAAAAACTGTTTTTT. This encodes CASSTRAGAVYEKLFF.

In this sample, this clone turned up a few times. This sequence joins TRBV30 and TRBJ1-1, with a weak D call TRBD1 (6 bases). From germline, CDR1 is GTSNPN and CDR2 SVGIG (reference sequence). The CDR3 totals 13 residues. Trimming removed 0 bases at V and 5 bases at J, with 10 bases between. The CDR3 here is CAWSVRGPTEAFF. The CDR3, as DNA: TGTGCCTGGAGTGTACGGGGGCCGACTGAAGCTTTCTTT.